Shown below are 19 T cell receptor beta chains from a single sample sequenced in a study of CD8 T cells in Susac syndrome. Reverse transcription of about 0.5 to 1 ug RNA was performed with random hexamers. TCRdb recomputed calls from the immunoSEQ multiplex PCR reads with MiXCR, one row per CDR3 protein. The table has about 150,000 distinct CDR3 sequences, approximately 96% seen once; the top ten hold roughly 0.2%. Sample: CD8+ T cells from PBMCs. These receptors all come from a human donor with multiple sclerosis.

The genes are TRBV6-5 and TRBJ2-7; weak D call: TRBD2 (6 bases). The V gene's germline CDR1 is MNHEY and CDR2 SVGAGI. This CDR3 region has 13 residues. Trimming shortened V by 2 bases and J by 5 bases, and 10 bases separated the two germline ends. The CDR3 protein is CASSYATGDEQYF. The CDR3 DNA is TGTGCCAGCAGTTACGCAACGGGGGACGAGCAGTACTTC.

The V gene is TRBV20-1, the J gene TRBJ1-1; the D gene is possibly TRBD1 (5 bases). V was shortened by 3 bases and J by 7 bases, with 18 bases between the two germline ends. CDR1 is DFQATT and CDR2 is SNEGSKA in the germline V gene (reference sequence). The CDR3 has 14 amino acids. The CDR3: CSARGSRGRGEAFF. As DNA, the CDR3 is TGCAGTGCTAGGGGGTCGCGGGGGAGGGGTGAAGCTTTCTTT.

The V and J genes are TRBV30 and TRBJ1-1; D is unresolved. V was cut by 1 base and J by 3 bases, with 9 bases left in between. The V gene's germline CDR1 is GTSNPN and CDR2 SVGIG (reference sequence). The CDR3 totals 13 residues. This CDR3 is CAWSADRYTEAFF. CDR3 bases: TGTGCCTGGAGTGCCGACCGTTACACTGAAGCTTTCTTT.

The chain combines TRBV29-1 with TRBJ1-2, with D perhaps matching TRBD1 (5 bases). Germline V CDR1 and CDR2: SQVTM, ANQGSEA. The V end lost 6 bases, the J end lost 2 bases, and 13 bases lay between the germline ends. This CDR3 is built from 13 residues. This CDR3 reads CSVLRGENYGYTF. The CDR3 DNA sequence: TGCAGCGTACTCCGGGGGGAAAACTATGGCTACACCTTC.

The J gene is TRBJ2-1, the V gene TRBV9; D ambiguous. The CDR3 is made up of 14 amino acids. The ends were cut back, 0 bases at V and 6 bases at J, with 10 bases in the middle. CDR1 SGDLS and CDR2 YYNGEE come from the germline V gene. This CDR3 is CASSVAAQPNEQFF. CDR3 nucleotides: TGTGCCAGCAGCGTAGCCGCGCAGCCCAATGAGCAGTTCTTC.

J is TRBJ2-3 and V is TRBV5-1; D is unresolved. V shed 5 bases and J shed 6 bases, with 10 bases lying between them. This CDR3 region has 12 residues. Germline V gene lookup returns CDR1 SGHRS and CDR2 YFSETQ. The CDR3 spells CASRPGGDTQYF. CDR3 coding DNA: TGCGCCAGCAGACCGGGTGGGGATACGCAGTATTTT. Full variable domain (remainder filled in from reference TRBV5-1 and TRBJ2-3): KAGVTQTPRYLIKTRGQQVTLSCSPISGHRSVSWYQQTPGQGLQFLFEYFSETQRNKGNFPGRFSGRQFSNSRSEMNVSTLELGDSALYLCASRPGGDTQYFGPGTRLTVL.

The chain employs TRBV30 and TRBJ1-4, with D maybe TRBD1 (6 bases). CDR3 size: 12 residues. The V gene's germline CDR1 is GTSNPN and CDR2 SVGIG (reference sequence). V lost 2 bases to trimming and J lost 8 bases, with 9 bases between them. The CDR3: CAWSQQGEKLFF. CDR3 DNA: TGTGCCTGGAGTCAGCAGGGGGAAAAACTGTTTTTT.

Written as DNA, the CDR3 is TGTGCCAGCAGTGTACGGCCAGAGGGTAATGAGCAGTTCTTC. Protein: CASSVRPEGNEQFF. The chain joins TRBV6-4 to TRBJ2-1, with D possibly TRBD2 on 5 matching bases. V shed 4 bases and J shed 7 bases, with 14 bases lying between them. CDR3 length: 14 amino acids. Germline V gene data show CDR1 as MRHNA and CDR2 as SNTAGT.

This sequence joins TRBV4-3 and TRBJ1-5; TRBD1 matches at 7 bases. The CDR3 is 14 amino acids. CDR1 LGHNA and CDR2 YSLEER come from the germline V gene. V lost 1 base to trimming and J lost 8 bases; unmatched junction nucleotides: 5. This CDR3 reads CASSQGRGPEPQHF. CDR3 in DNA: TGCGCCAGCAGCCAAGGGAGGGGGCCTGAGCCCCAGCATTTT.

The rearrangement links TRBV19 to TRBJ2-6, with unresolved D. With 9 bases removed from V and 3 bases from J, the gap between germline ends came to 6 bases. Germline values: CDR1 LNHDA, CDR2 SQIVND (reference sequence). The CDR3 covers 12 residues. In DNA form, the CDR3 reads TGTGCCAGCGAACTTGGGGCCAACGTCCTGACTTTC. The encoded protein is CASELGANVLTF.

The chain couples TRBV29-1 to TRBJ2-5; D is ambiguous. The CDR3 loop spans 15 amino acids. Deletions cut 4 bases from V and 5 bases from J, with 20 bases between. Germline V CDR1 and CDR2: SQVTM, ANQGSEA. DNA of the CDR3: TGCAGCGTTGTGTATACAGAGAGTATTAGGGAGACCCAGTACTTC. Translation: CSVVYTESIRETQYF. Supplemented by reference TRBV29-1 and TRBJ2-5, the full variable domain reads SAVISQKPSRDICQRGTSLTIQCQVDSQVTMMFWYRQQPGQSLTLIATANQGSEATYESGFVIDKFPISRPNLTFSTLTVSNMSPEDSSIYLCSVVYTESIRETQYFGPGTRLLVL.

As to this clonotype: At one of its ends the junction is not consistent with the germline gene, which may arise from a read error. This sequence joins TRBV7-9 and TRBJ2-1, with TRBD2 matching over 9 bases. CDR1 and CDR2 from the germline V gene are SEHNR and FQNEAQ (reference sequence). There are 14 residues in the CDR3. CDR3 protein: CASSLAGMLNEQFF. The CDR3 region has the DNA TGTGCCAGCAGCCTAGCGGGGATGCTTAATGAGCAGTTCTTC.

J is TRBJ1-1 and V is TRBV9; D unresolved. Germline CDR1 SGDLS, CDR2 YYNGEE. The germline V and J ends were trimmed by 2 bases and 5 bases, with 7 bases remaining between them. This CDR3 is built from 12 residues. CDR3 coding DNA: TGTGCCAGCAGCGTCGGAGGTACTGAAGCTTTCTTT. Amino acids: CASSVGGTEAFF. Supplemented by reference TRBV9 and TRBJ1-1, the full variable domain reads DSGVTQTPKHLITATGQRVTLRCSPRSGDLSVYWYQQSLDQGLQFLIQYYNGEERAKGNILERFSAQQFPDLHSELNLSSLELGDSALYFCASSVGGTEAFFGQGTRLTVV.

This clonotype was seen a single time. The chain combines TRBV30 with TRBJ2-7; tentatively, D is TRBD1 or TRBD2 (5 bases each). CDR1 is GTSNPN, CDR2 SVGIG, per germline (reference sequence). The CDR3 is 14 residues long. Trimming took 3 bases from V and 5 from J, leaving 17 bases between them. Here the CDR3 DNA reads TGTGCCTGGAGGGTGCAGGGCGCCGGGAACGAGCAGTACTTC. It specifies CAWRVQGAGNEQYF. Based on the CDR3 plus reference TRBV30 and TRBJ2-7, the full variable domain is SQTIHQWPATLVQPVGSPLSLECTVEGTSNPNLYWYRQAAGRGLQLLFYSVGIGQISSEVPQNLSASRPQDRQFILSSKKLLLSDSGFYLCAWRVQGAGNEQYFGPGTRLTVT.

CDR3 DNA: TGTGCCAGCAGCTTAATCCCGGAGACCCAGTACTTC. This encodes CASSLIPETQYF. This chain connects TRBV7-9 to TRBJ2-5; D gene unclear. The CDR3 has 12 residues. Per germline, CDR1 SEHNR and CDR2 FQNEAQ (reference sequence). Trimming took 2 bases from V and 5 from J, leaving 6 bases between them.

This clonotype was seen just once. The rearrangement links TRBV29-1 to TRBJ2-2; D ambiguous. The germline V and J ends were trimmed by 4 bases and 1 base, with 4 bases remaining between them. This CDR3 has 12 residues. The germline CDR1 and CDR2 sequences are SQVTM and ANQGSEA. CDR3 sequence (DNA): TGCAGCGTTGGAGGGAACACCGGGGAGCTGTTTTTT. It translates to CSVGGNTGELFF.

V is TRBV20-1 and J is TRBJ1-2; tentative D call: TRBD1 (5 bases). Trimming removed 3 bases at V and 8 bases at J, with 16 bases between. CDR1 is DFQATT, CDR2 SNEGSKA, per germline (reference sequence). The CDR3 is 13 amino acids. The CDR3 loop is CSARALGVRGYTF. CDR3 sequence (DNA): TGCAGTGCTAGGGCGTTGGGGGTGAGAGGCTACACCTTC.

The CDR3 is CASSQASRQPQHF. The CDR3 DNA reads TGTGCCAGCAGCCAAGCGTCGCGACAGCCCCAGCATTTT. The V call is TRBV3-1, the J call TRBJ1-5; D is ambiguous. The germline gives CDR1 LGHDT, CDR2 YNNKEL (reference sequence). Deletions cut 1 base from V and 7 bases from J, with 8 bases between. The CDR3 has 13 residues.

This chain joins TRBV19 and TRBJ2-3, with TRBD1 matching over 7 bases. This CDR3 is built from 15 residues. V shed 4 bases, J shed 0 bases, and the junction held 4 bases outside the gene matches. Germline CDR1 and CDR2: LNHDA and SQIVND (reference sequence). The DNA for the CDR3 is TGTGCCAGTAGTACGGGACAGACTAGCACAGATACGCAGTATTTT. It specifies CASSTGQTSTDTQYF. The complete variable domain, with remaining parts taken from reference TRBV19 and TRBJ2-3, reads DGGITQSPKYLFRKEGQNVTLSCEQNLNHDAMYWYRQDPGQGLRLIYYSQIVNDFQKGDIAEGYSVSREKKESFPLTVTSAQKNPTAFYLCASSTGQTSTDTQYFGPGTRLTVL.